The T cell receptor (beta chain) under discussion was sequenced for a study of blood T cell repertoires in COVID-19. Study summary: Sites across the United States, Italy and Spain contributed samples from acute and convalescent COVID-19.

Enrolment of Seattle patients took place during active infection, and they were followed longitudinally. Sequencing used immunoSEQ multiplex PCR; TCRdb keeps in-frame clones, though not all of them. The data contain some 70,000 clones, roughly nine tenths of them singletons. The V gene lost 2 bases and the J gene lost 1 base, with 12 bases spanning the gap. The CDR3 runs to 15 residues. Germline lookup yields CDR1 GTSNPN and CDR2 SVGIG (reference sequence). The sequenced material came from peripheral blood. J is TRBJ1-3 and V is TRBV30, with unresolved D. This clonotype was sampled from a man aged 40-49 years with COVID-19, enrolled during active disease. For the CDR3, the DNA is TGTGCCTGGAGTCCCCACGGGATATCTGGAAACACCATATATTTT. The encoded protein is CAWSPHGISGNTIYF.